This entry describes one TCR beta chain. This entry comes from a study of T-cell reconstitution after alpha-beta-depleted transplantation in children. As it was prepared, the TCRbeta library received unique molecular identifiers. TCRdb re-called the PCR reads with MiXCR, one entry per CDR3 protein. The sample lists over 150,000 distinct CDR3 sequences, over 5.5% seen once, with about 3% in the top ten. From germline, CDR1 is MDHEN and CDR2 SYDVKM. Trimming removed 6 bases at V and 3 bases at J, with 14 bases between. The CDR3 runs 15 residues. Material: PBMCs from the stem cell graft donor, obtained from the stem cell graft. The receptor was derived from a human donor who donated a stem cell graft to a child with Wiskott-Aldrich syndrome. J is TRBJ2-2 and V is TRBV28; D remains unclear. For the CDR3, the DNA is TGTGCCAGCAGCCATGGGTCCTCCTACACCGGGGAGCTGTTTTTT. It encodes CASSHGSSYTGELFF.